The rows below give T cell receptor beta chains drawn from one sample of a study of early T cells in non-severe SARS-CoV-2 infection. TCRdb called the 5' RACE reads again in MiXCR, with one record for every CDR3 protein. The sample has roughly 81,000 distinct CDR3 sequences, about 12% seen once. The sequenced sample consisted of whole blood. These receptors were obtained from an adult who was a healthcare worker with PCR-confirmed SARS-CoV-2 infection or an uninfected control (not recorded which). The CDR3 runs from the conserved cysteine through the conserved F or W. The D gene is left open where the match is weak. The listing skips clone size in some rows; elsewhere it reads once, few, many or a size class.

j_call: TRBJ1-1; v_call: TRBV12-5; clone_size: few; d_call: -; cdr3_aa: CASGLGGDHTEAFF; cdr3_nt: TGTGCTAGTGGTTTGGGAGGGGATCACACTGAAGCTTTCTTT
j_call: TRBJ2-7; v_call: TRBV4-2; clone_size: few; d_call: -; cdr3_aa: CASSQEWGGPSYEQYF; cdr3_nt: TGTGCCAGCAGCCAAGAATGGGGGGGGCCTTCCTACGAGCAGTACTTC
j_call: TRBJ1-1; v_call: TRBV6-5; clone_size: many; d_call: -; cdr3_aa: CASRNGGSKWAFF; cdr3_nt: TGTGCCAGCAGGAACGGAGGGTCGAAGTGGGCTTTCTTT
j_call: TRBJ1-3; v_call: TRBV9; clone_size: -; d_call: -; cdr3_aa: CASSLRDGVRSGNTIYF; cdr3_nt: TGTGCCAGCAGCCTTCGGGACGGAGTGCGCTCTGGAAACACCATATATTTT
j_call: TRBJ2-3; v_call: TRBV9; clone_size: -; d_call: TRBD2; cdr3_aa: CASSAGLAQSTDTQYF; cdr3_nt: TGTGCCAGCAGCGCCGGACTAGCACAAAGCACAGATACGCAGTATTTT
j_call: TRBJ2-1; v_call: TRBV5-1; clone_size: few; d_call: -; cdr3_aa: CASSTGPGVNEQFF; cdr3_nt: TGCGCCAGCAGCACAGGGCCTGGGGTTAATGAGCAGTTCTTC
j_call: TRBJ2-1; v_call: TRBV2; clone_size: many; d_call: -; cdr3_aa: CASRRGGAPSYNEQFF; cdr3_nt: TGTGCCAGCAGGAGGGGGGGAGCGCCTTCCTACAATGAGCAGTTCTTC
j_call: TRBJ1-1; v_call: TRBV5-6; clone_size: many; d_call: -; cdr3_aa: CASSYAGTTAFF; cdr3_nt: TGTGCCAGCAGTTACGCCGGGACGACGGCTTTCTTT
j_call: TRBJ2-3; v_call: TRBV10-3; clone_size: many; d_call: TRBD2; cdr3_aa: CAISETRTSGGMGEDTQYF; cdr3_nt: TGTGCCATCAGTGAGACTCGGACTAGCGGGGGCATGGGAGAAGATACGCAGTATTTT
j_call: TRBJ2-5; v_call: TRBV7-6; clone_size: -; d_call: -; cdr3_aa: CASSLLRTQIQTQYF; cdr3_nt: TGTGCCAGCAGCTTACTGCGGACTCAAATTCAGACCCAGTACTTC
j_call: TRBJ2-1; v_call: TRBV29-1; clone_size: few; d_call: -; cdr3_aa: CSVGRVGNEQFF; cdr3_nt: TGCAGCGTTGGCAGGGTGGGGAATGAGCAGTTCTTC
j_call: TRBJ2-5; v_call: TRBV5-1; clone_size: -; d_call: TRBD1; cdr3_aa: CASSGGRGQETQYF; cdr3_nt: TGCGCCAGCAGTGGAGGCAGGGGGCAAGAGACCCAGTACTTC
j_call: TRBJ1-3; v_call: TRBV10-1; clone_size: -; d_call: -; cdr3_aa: CASSATSSGNTIYF; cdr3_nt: TGCGCCAGCAGTGCGACCTCCTCTGGAAACACCATATATTTT
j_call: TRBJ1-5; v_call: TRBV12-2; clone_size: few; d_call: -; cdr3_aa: CASRLRGREDSNQPQHF; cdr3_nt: TGTGCAAGTCGCTTAAGAGGCAGGGAGGATAGCAATCAGCCCCAGCATTTT
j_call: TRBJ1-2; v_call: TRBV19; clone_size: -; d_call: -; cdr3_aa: CATLNGPLSGGYTF; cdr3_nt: TGTGCCACCCTGAACGGACCGCTCTCGGGCGGCTACACCTTC
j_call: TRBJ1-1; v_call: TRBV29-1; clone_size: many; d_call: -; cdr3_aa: CSVGRGTEAFF; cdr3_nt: TGCAGCGTTGGAAGGGGCACTGAAGCTTTCTTT
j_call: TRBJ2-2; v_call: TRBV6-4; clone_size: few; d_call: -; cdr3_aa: CASSEAPWAGELFF; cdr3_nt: TGTGCCAGCAGTGAGGCCCCCTGGGCCGGGGAGCTGTTTTTT
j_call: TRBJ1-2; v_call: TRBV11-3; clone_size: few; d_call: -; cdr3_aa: CASSSIQGPGGYTF; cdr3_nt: TGTGCCAGCAGCTCCATACAGGGCCCTGGAGGCTACACCTTC
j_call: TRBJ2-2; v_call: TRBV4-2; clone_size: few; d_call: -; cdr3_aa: CASSQDVKSTGELFF; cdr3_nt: TGTGCCAGCAGCCAAGATGTAAAATCCACCGGGGAGCTGTTTTTT
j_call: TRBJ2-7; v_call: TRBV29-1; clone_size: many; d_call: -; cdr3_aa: CSVASAVVDEQYF; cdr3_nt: TGCAGCGTGGCTTCGGCGGTGGTCGACGAGCAGTACTTC
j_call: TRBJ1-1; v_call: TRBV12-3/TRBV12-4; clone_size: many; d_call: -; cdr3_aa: CASSSGGLLNTEAFF; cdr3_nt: TGTGCCAGCAGTTCCGGGGGGCTATTGAACACTGAAGCTTTCTTT
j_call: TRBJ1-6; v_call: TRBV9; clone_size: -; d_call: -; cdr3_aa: CASGRGQGSSPLHF; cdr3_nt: TGTGCCAGCGGTAGGGGCCAGGGGAGTTCACCCCTCCACTTT
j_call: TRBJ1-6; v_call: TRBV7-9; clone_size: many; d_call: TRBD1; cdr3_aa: CASSYGTGLNSPLHF; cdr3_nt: TGTGCCAGCAGCTATGGGACAGGGCTGAATTCACCCCTCCACTTT
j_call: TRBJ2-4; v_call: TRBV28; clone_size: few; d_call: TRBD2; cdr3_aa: CASNLGGLAGGQNIQYF; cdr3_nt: TGTGCCAGCAACTTGGGGGGCCTAGCGGGAGGACAAAACATTCAGTACTTC
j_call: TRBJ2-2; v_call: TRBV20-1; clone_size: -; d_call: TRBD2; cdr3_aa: CSARDPGRARTGELFF; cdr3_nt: TGCAGTGCTAGAGATCCCGGGAGGGCGCGAACCGGGGAGCTGTTTTTT
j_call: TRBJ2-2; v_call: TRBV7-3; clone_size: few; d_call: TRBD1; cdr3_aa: CASSNRGPNTGELFF; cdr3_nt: TGTGCCAGCAGCAACAGGGGTCCGAACACCGGGGAGCTGTTTTTT
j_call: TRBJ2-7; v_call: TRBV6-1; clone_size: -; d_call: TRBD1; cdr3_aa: CASRGQGLSYEQYF; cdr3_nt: TGTGCCAGCAGGGGACAGGGGCTCTCCTACGAGCAGTACTTC
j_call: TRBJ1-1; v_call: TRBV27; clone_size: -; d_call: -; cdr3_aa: CATLRGTEAFF; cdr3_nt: TGTGCCACCCTAAGAGGCACTGAAGCTTTCTTT
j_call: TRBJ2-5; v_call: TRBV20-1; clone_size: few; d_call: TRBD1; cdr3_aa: CSARATGGVGETQYF; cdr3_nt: TGCAGTGCTAGAGCCACAGGGGGCGTAGGAGAGACCCAGTACTTC
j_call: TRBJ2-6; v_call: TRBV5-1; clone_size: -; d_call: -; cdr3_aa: CASSLKGSTGPNVLTF; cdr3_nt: TGCGCCAGCAGCTTGAAGGGGAGTACAGGACCTAACGTCCTGACTTTC
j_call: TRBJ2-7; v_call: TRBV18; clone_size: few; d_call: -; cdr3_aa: CASSPRRGYEQYF; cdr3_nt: TGTGCCAGCTCACCAAGACGAGGGTACGAGCAGTACTTC
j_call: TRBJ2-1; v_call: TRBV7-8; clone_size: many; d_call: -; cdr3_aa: CASSLQQISYNEQFF; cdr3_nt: TGTGCCAGCAGCTTACAGCAGATCTCCTACAATGAGCAGTTCTTC
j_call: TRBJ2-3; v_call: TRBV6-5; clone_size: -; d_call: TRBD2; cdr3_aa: CASSGTSATDTQYF; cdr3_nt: TGTGCCAGCAGCGGGACTAGCGCCACAGATACGCAGTATTTT
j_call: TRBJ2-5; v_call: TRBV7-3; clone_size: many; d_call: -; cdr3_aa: CASSIRGLETQYF; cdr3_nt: TGTGCCAGCAGCATTAGAGGGCTAGAGACCCAGTACTTC
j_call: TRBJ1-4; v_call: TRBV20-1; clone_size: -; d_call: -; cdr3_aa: CSAVGGATNEKLFF; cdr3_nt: TGCAGTGCCGTGGGGGGGGCAACTAATGAAAAACTGTTTTTT
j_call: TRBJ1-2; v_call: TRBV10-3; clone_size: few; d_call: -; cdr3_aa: CAISEPYRIGRNGYTF; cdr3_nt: TGTGCCATCAGTGAGCCCTACCGAATCGGGAGGAATGGCTACACCTTC
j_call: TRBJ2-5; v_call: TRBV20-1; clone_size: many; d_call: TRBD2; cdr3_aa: CSARYGGNRETQYF; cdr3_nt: TGCAGTGCTAGATACGGGGGGAATAGAGAGACCCAGTACTTC
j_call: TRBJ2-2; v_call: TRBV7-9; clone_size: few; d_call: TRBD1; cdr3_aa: CASSRGQGKTGELFF; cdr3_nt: TGTGCCAGCAGCCGGGGACAGGGGAAGACCGGGGAGCTGTTTTTT
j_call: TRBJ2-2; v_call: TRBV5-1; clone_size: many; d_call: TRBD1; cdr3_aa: CASSLGQGTGELFF; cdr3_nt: TGCGCCAGCAGCCTAGGACAGGGCACCGGGGAGCTGTTTTTT
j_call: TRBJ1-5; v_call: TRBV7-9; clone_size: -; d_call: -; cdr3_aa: CASSLSTSNQPQHF; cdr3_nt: TGTGCCAGCAGCTTAAGTACTAGCAATCAGCCCCAGCATTTT
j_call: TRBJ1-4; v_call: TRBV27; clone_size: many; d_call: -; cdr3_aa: CASSFSRWTDEKLFF; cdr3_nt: TGTGCCAGCAGTTTTTCCCGTTGGACGGATGAAAAACTGTTTTTT
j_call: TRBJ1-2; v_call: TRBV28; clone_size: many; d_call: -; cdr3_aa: CASSPYGGQFYGYTF; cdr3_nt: TGTGCCAGCAGTCCCTACGGGGGCCAATTTTATGGCTACACCTTC
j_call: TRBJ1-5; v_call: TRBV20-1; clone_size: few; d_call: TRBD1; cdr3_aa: CSARETGEQPQHF; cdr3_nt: TGCAGTGCTAGAGAGACAGGGGAGCAGCCCCAGCATTTT
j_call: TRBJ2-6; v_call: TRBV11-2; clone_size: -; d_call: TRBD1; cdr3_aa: CASRRTGAGANVLTF; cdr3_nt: TGTGCCAGCAGACGTACAGGGGCTGGGGCCAACGTCCTGACTTTC
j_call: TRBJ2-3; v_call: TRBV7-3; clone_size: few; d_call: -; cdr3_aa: CASSLRVRDTQYF; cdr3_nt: TGTGCCAGCAGCTTAAGGGTTAGAGATACGCAGTATTTT
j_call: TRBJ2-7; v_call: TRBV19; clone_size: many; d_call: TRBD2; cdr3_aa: CASSIGAGPSYEQYF; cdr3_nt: TGTGCCAGTAGTATAGGAGCGGGGCCCTCCTACGAGCAGTACTTC
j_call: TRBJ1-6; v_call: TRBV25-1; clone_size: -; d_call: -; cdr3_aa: CASSEAYRPIDSPLHF; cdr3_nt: TGTGCCAGCAGTGAAGCCTACAGACCGATAGATTCACCCCTCCACTTT
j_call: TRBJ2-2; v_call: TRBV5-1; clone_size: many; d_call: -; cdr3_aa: CASSLVNGELFF; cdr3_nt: TGCGCCAGCAGCTTAGTTAACGGGGAGCTGTTTTTT
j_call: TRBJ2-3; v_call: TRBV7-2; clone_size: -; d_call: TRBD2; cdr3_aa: CASRPRGTSGRDTQYF; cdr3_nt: TGTGCCAGCAGACCAAGAGGGACTAGCGGGAGGGATACGCAGTATTTT
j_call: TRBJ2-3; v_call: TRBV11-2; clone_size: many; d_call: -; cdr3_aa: CASSSGYTDTQYF; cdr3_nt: TGTGCCAGCAGCTCCGGGTATACAGATACGCAGTATTTT
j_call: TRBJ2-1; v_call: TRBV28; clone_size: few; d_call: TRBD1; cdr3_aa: CASSPTPGQGLISYNEQFF; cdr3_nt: TGTGCCAGCAGTCCCACCCCGGGACAGGGGCTTATCTCCTACAATGAGCAGTTCTTC
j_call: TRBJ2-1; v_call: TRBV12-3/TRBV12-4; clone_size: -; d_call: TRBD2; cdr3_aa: CASSAPGLAGGLHEQFF; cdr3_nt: TGTGCCAGCAGTGCCCCGGGGCTAGCGGGGGGGCTGCATGAGCAGTTCTTC
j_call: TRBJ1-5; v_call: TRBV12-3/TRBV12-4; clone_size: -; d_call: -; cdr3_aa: CASSLRRLNQPQHF; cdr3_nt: TGTGCCAGCAGTTTACGACGGCTCAATCAGCCCCAGCATTTT
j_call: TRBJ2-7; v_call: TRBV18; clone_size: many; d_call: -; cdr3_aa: CASSPDYEQYF; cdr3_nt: TGTGCCAGCTCACCTGACTACGAGCAGTACTTC